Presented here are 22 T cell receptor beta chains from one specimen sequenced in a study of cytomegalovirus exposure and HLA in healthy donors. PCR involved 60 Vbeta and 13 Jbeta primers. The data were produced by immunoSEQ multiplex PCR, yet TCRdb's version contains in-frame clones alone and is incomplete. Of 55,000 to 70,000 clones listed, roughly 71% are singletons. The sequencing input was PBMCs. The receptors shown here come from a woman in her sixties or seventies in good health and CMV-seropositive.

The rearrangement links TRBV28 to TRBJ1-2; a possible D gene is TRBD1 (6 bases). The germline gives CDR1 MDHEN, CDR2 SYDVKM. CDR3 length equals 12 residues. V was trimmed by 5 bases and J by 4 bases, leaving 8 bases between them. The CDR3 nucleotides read TGTGCCAGCAGTCAAGGGGGCTATGGCTACACCTTC. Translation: CASSQGGYGYTF.

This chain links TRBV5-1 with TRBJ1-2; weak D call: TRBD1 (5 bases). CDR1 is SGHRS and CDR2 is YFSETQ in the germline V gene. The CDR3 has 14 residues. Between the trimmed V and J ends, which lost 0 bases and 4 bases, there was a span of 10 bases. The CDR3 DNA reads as TGCGCCAGCAGCTTGGCAGGGCGGATCTATGGCTACACCTTC. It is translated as CASSLAGRIYGYTF. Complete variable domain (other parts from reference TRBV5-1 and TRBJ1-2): KAGVTQTPRYLIKTRGQQVTLSCSPISGHRSVSWYQQTPGQGLQFLFEYFSETQRNKGNFPGRFSGRQFSNSRSEMNVSTLELGDSALYLCASSLAGRIYGYTFGSGTRLTVV.

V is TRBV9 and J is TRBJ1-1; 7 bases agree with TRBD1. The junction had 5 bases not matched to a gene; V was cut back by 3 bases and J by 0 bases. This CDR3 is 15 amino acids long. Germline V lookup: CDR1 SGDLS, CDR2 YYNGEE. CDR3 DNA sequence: TGTGCCAGCAGCGCTGGGACAGTTATGAACACTGAAGCTTTCTTT. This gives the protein CASSAGTVMNTEAFF.

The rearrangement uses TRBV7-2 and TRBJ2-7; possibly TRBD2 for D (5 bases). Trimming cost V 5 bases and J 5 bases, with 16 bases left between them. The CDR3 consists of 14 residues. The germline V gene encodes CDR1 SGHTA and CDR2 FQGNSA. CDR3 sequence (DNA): TGTGCCAGCAGCCCACGGATAGCGCGACACGAGCAGTACTTC. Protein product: CASSPRIARHEQYF.

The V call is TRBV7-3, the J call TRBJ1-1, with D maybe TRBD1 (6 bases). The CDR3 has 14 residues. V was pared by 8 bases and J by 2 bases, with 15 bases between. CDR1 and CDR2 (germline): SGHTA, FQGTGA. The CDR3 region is CASAKTGINTEAFF. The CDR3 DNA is TGTGCCAGCGCTAAGACAGGAATTAACACTGAAGCTTTCTTT.

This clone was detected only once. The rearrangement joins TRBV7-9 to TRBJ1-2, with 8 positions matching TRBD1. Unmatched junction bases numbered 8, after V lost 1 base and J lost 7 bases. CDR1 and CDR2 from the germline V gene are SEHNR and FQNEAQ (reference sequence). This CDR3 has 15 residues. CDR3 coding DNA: TGTGCCAGCAGCTTAGTCTCCCAGGGGGCGGGTGGCTACACCTTC. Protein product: CASSLVSQGAGGYTF.

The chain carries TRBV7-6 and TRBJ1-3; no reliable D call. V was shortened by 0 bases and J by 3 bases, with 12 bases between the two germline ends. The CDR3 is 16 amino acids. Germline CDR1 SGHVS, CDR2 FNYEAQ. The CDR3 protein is CASSLASPEGGNTIYF. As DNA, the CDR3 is TGTGCCAGCAGCTTAGCATCCCCCGAGGGTGGAAACACCATATATTTT.

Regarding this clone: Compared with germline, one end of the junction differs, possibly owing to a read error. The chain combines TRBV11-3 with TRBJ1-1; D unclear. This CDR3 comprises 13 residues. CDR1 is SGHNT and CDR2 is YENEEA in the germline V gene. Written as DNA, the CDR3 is TGTGCCAGCAGCCTAGAACACAACACTGAAGCTTTCTTT. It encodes CASSLEHNTEAFF.

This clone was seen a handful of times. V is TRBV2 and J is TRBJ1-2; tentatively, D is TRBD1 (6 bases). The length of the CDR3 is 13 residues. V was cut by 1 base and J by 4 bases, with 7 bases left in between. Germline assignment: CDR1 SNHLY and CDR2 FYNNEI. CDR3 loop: CASSEVQGYGYTF. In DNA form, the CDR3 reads TGTGCCAGCAGTGAAGTACAGGGCTATGGCTACACCTTC.

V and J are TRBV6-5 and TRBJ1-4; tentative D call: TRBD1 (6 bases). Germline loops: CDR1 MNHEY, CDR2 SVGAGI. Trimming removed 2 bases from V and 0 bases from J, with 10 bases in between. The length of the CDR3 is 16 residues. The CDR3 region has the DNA TGTGCCAGCAGTTACCGGGGGGCCGCAACTAATGAAAAACTGTTTTTT. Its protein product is CASSYRGAATNEKLFF.

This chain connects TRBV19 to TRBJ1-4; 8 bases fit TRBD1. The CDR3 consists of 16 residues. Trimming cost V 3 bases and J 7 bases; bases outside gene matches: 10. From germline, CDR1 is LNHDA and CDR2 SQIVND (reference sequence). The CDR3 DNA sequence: TGTGCCAGTAGTATCATCAGGGGGCGCGCCTCTGAAAAACTGTTTTTT. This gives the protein CASSIIRGRASEKLFF.

The CDR3 region is CASSSDRSSYNEQFF. CDR3 nucleotide sequence: TGTGCCAGCAGTTCGGACAGGAGCTCCTACAATGAGCAGTTCTTC. The chain combines TRBV28 with TRBJ2-1, with 7 positions matching TRBD1. The V gene's germline CDR1 is MDHEN and CDR2 SYDVKM. This CDR3 comprises 15 residues. V lost 4 bases and J lost 0; bases outside the gene matches: 3.

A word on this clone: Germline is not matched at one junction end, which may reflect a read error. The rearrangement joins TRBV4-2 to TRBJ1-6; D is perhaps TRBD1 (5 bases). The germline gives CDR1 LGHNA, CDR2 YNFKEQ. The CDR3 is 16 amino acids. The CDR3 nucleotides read TGTGCAAGCAGCCAAGATTTGGACCAGGGACTTTCACCCCTCCACTTT. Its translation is CASSQDLDQGLSPLHF.

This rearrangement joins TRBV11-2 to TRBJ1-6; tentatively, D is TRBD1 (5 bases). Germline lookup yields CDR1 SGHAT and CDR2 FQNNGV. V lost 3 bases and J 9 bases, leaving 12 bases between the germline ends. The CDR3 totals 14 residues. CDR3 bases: TGTGCCAGCAGCTTGGGGCAGTCAGTTTCACCCCTCCACTTT. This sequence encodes CASSLGQSVSPLHF.

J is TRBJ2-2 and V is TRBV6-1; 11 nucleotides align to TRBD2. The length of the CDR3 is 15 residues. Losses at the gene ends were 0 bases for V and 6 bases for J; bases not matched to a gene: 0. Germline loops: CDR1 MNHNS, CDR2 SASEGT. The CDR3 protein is CASSEASGGAGELFF. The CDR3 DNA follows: TGTGCCAGCAGTGAAGCTAGCGGGGGGGCCGGGGAGCTGTTTTTT.

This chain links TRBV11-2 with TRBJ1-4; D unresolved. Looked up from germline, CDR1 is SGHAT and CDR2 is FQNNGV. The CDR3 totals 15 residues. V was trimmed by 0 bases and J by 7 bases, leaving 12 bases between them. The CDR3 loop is CASSLDPGFSEKLFF. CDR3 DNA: TGTGCCAGCAGCTTAGATCCGGGTTTTAGTGAAAAACTGTTTTTT.

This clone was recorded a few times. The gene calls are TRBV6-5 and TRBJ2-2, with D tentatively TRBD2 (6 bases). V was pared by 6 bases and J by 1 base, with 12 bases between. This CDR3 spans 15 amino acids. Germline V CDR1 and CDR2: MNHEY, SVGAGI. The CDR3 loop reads CASSQRLGNTGELFF. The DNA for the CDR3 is TGTGCCAGCAGCCAACGACTAGGGAACACCGGGGAGCTGTTTTTT.

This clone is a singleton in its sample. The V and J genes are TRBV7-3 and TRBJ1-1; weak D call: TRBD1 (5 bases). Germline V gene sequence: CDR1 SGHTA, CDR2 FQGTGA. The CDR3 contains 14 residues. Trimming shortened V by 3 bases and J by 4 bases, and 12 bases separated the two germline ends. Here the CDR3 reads CASSLRGVSTEAFF. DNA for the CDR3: TGTGCCAGCAGCTTGCGGGGGGTGAGCACTGAAGCTTTCTTT.

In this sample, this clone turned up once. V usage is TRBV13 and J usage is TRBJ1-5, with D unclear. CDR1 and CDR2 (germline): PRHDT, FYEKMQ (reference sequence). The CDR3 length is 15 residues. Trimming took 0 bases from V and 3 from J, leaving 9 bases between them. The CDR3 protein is CASSLGPGYNQPQHF. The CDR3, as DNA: TGTGCCAGCAGCTTAGGCCCGGGGTACAATCAGCCCCAGCATTTT.

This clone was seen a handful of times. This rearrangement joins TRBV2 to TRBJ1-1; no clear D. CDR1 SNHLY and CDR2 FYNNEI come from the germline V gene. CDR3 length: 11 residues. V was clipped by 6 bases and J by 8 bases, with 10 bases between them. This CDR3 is CASRVEGEAFF. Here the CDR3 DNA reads TGTGCCAGCAGAGTAGAGGGAGAAGCTTTCTTT.

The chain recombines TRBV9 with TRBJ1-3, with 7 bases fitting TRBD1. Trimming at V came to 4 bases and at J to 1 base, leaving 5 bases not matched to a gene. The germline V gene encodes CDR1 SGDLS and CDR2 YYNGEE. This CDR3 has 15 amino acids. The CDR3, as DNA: TGTGCCAGCAGCTCCAGGACAGGTTCTGGAAACACCATATATTTT. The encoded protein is CASSSRTGSGNTIYF.

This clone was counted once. CDR3 loop: CASSQSMTGTLINGYTF. The CDR3 DNA reads TGCGCCAGCAGCCAGTCTATGACAGGGACTTTAATTAACGGCTACACCTTC. J is TRBJ1-2 and V is TRBV4-1; TRBD1 matches at 7 bases. This CDR3 has 17 residues. The germline V gene has CDR1 MGHRA and CDR2 YSYEKL. V gave up 3 bases and J gave up 8 bases; unmatched junction bases: 18.